This T cell receptor beta chain is drawn from a study of OX40 agonist ivuxolimab in advanced cancers. Turning to the study itself: From 23 to 79 years was the age range, with a mean of around 57 years, and around 83% were male. Study results and caveats: Both blood CD4+ and CD8+ T cells showed clonal growth by week 6 at 0.1 to 3.0 mg/kg.

Excluded were patients having autoimmune disease history or systemic immunosuppression. TCRdb keeps only in-frame clones here, not all; method: immunoSEQ multiplex PCR. The sample shows tens of thousands of clones, roughly 94% of them seen only once. The V end lost 5 bases, the J end lost 2 bases, and 16 bases lay between the germline ends. The CDR3 length is 15 residues. Per the germline V gene, CDR1 is SGHVS and CDR2 is FNYEAQ. For this clone: Its antigen is undetermined.

Here the sequenced sample was CD4+ or CD8+ T cells sorted from blood, taken in a trial of the OX40 agonist ivuxolimab. J is TRBJ2-7 and V is TRBV7-6, with a possible D match to TRBD2 (7 bases). The receptor comes from an adult with an advanced solid tumor such as melanoma, head and neck, liver or kidney cancer. This chain's CDR3 is CASSPSGGAPYEQYF. The CDR3 DNA is TGTGCCAGCAGCCCCAGTGGGGGGGCCCCCTACGAGCAGTACTTC.